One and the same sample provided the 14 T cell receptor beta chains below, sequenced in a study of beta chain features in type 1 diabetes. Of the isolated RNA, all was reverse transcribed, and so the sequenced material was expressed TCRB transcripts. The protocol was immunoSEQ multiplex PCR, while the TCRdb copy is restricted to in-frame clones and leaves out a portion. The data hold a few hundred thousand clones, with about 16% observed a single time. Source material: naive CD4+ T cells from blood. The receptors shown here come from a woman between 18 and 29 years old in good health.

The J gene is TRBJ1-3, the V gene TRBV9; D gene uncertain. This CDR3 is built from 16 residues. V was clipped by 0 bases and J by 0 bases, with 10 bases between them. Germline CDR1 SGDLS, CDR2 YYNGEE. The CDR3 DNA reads TGTGCCAGCAGCGTAGGAGGCGGCGCCTCTGGAAACACCATATATTTT. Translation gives CASSVGGGASGNTIYF.

CDR3: CASTQTGGLRGYTF. For the CDR3, the DNA is TGTGCCAGCACCCAGACAGGGGGCTTGAGGGGCTACACCTTC. The V and J genes are TRBV6-5 and TRBJ1-2; TRBD1 matches at 10 bases. Germline-derived CDR1 and CDR2 are MNHEY and SVGAGI. The CDR3 extends over 14 amino acids. The V and J ends lost 7 bases and 8 bases, in that order; junction bases with no gene match: 10.

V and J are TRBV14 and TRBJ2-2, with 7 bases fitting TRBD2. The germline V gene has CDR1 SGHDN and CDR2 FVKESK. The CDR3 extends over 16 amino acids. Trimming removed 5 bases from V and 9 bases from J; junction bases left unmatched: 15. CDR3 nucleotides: TGTGCCAGCAGCGGCCTGCGGGAGAGATCGCTTAGGGAGCTGTTTTTT. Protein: CASSGLRERSLRELFF.

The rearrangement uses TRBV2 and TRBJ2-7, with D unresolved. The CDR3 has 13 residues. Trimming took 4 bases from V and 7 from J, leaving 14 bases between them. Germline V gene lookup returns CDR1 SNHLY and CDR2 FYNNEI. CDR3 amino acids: CASSVALTWEQYF. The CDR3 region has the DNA TGTGCCAGCAGTGTTGCCCTGACATGGGAGCAGTACTTC.

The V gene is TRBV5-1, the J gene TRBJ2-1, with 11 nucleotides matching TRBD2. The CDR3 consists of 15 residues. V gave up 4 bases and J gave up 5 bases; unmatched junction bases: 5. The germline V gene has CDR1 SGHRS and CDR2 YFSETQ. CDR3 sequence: CASSQTSGTDNEQFF. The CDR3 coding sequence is TGCGCCAGCAGCCAGACTAGCGGGACCGACAATGAGCAGTTCTTC.

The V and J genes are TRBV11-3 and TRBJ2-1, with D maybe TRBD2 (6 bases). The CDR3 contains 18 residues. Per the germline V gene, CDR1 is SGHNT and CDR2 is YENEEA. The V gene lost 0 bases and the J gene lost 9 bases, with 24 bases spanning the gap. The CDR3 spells CASSLEGSWRARMGEQFF. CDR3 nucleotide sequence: TGTGCCAGCAGCTTAGAGGGGTCGTGGAGGGCCAGAATGGGTGAGCAGTTCTTC. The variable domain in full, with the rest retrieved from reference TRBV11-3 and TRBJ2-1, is EAGVVQSPRYKIIEKKQPVAFWCNPISGHNTLYWYLQNLGQGPELLIRYENEEAVDDSQLPKDRFSAERLKGVDSTLKIQPAELGDSAVYLCASSLEGSWRARMGEQFFGPGTRLTVL.

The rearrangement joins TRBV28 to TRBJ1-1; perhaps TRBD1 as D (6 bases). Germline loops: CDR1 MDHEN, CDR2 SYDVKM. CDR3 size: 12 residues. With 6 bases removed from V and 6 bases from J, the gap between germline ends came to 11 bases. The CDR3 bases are TGTGCCAGCAGAACAGGGATGTCTGAAGCTTTCTTT. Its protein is CASRTGMSEAFF. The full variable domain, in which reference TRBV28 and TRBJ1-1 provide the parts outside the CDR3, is DVKVTQSSRYLVKRTGEKVFLECVQDMDHENMFWYRQDPGLGLRLIYFSYDVKMKEKGDIPEGYSVSREKKERFSLILESASTNQTSMYLCASRTGMSEAFFGQGTRLTVV.

The CDR3 sequence is CASSERYRSRNQPQHF. CDR3 in DNA: TGTGCCAGCAGTGAAAGGTACAGGTCGCGAAATCAGCCCCAGCATTTT. This chain uses TRBV2 with TRBJ1-5; a possible D gene is TRBD1 (5 bases). From germline, CDR1 is SNHLY and CDR2 FYNNEI. Trimming cost V 2 bases and J 4 bases, with 15 bases left between them. The CDR3 consists of 16 residues.

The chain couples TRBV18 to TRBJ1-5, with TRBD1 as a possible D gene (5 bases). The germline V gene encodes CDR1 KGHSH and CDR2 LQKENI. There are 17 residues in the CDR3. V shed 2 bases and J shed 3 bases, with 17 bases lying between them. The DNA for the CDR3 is TGTGCCAGCTCACCATTTGACAGAGCAGCCACCAATCAGCCCCAGCATTTT. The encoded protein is CASSPFDRAATNQPQHF.

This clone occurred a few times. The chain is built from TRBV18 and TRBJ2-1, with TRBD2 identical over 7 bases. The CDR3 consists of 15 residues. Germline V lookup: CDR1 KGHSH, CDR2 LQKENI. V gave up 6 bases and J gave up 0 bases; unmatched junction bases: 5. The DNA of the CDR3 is TGTGCCAGCTCCCGAGCGGGGTCCTCCTACAATGAGCAGTTCTTC. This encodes CASSRAGSSYNEQFF. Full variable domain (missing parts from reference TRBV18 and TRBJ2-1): NAGVMQNPRHLVRRRGQEARLRCSPMKGHSHVYWYRQLPEEGLKFMVYLQKENIIDESGMPKERFSAEFPKEGPSILRIQQVVRGDSAAYFCASSRAGSSYNEQFFGPGTRLTVL.

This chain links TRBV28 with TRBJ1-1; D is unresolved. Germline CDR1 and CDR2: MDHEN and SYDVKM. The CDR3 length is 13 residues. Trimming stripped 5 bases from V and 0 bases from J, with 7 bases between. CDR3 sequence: CASSRNMNTEAFF. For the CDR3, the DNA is TGTGCCAGCAGTCGAAACATGAACACTGAAGCTTTCTTT.

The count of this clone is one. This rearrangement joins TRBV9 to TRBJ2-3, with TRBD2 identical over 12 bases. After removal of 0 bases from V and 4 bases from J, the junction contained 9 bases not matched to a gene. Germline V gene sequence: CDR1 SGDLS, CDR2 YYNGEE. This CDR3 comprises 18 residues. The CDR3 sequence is CASSVAVRLAGGADTQYF. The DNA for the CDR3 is TGTGCCAGCAGCGTAGCGGTGCGGCTAGCGGGAGGGGCAGATACGCAGTATTTT.

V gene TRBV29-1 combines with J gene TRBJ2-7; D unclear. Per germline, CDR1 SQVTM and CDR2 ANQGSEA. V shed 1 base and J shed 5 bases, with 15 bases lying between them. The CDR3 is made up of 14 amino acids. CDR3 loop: CSVEGPNLPHEQYF. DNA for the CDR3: TGCAGCGTTGAAGGGCCCAACCTGCCCCACGAGCAGTACTTC.

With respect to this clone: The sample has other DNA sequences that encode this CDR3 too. CDR3 DNA: TGTGCCAGCTCACCACCCAGCTCCTACAATGAGCAGTTCTTC. Translated, it gives CASSPPSSYNEQFF. The rearrangement joins TRBV18 to TRBJ2-1, with D uncertain. In germline, CDR1 is KGHSH, CDR2 LQKENI. The CDR3 extends over 14 amino acids. V lost 0 bases, J lost 0 bases, and 3 bases lay in between. Full variable domain (outside the CDR3, taken from reference TRBV18 and TRBJ2-1): NAGVMQNPRHLVRRRGQEARLRCSPMKGHSHVYWYRQLPEEGLKFMVYLQKENIIDESGMPKERFSAEFPKEGPSILRIQQVVRGDSAAYFCASSPPSSYNEQFFGPGTRLTVL.